Listed below are T cell receptor beta chains from one sample, sequenced in a study of vaccination effects on CD4 cells after COVID-19. No antigen is known for these receptors. Assay: immunoSEQ multiplex PCR; the TCRdb copy retains only in-frame clones and omits some. The table has approximately 83,000 clones, under 85% seen once. The sequencing here drew on CD4+ T cells from PBMCs cultured with HCoV-OC43 spike peptides, taken after COVID-19 vaccination. The receptor source for this set is a human donor who received a COVID-19 vaccine. Both conserved end residues are part of each CDR3. The D gene is left open where the match is weak. Some rows have no size entry. The others give once, few or many, or a class for an expanded clone.

NA	NA	TRBV6-4	13	TRBJ1-6	TGTGCCAGCAGTGACTCGGTGGGTTCACCCCTCCACTTT	CASSDSVGSPLHF
few	NA	TRBV27	12	TRBJ1-5	TGTGCCAGCAGTTTGCGAGGTCAGCCCCAGCATTTT	CASSLRGQPQHF
NA	TRBD1	TRBV19	14	TRBJ1-5	TGTGCCAGCTCGGACAGGGCCGATAATCAGCCCCAGCATTTT	CASSDRADNQPQHF
NA	NA	TRBV18	12	TRBJ1-2	TGTGCCAGCTCGCCAGACCAGGGGGGCTACACCTTC	CASSPDQGGYTF
NA	NA	TRBV5-1	14	TRBJ1-4	TGCGCCAGCAGCTTCCAAGATCCGACTGAAAAACTGTTTTTT	CASSFQDPTEKLFF
NA	NA	TRBV5-1	15	TRBJ1-1	TGCGCCAGCAGTGACGGACAGACGATGAACACTGAAGCTTTCTTT	CASSDGQTMNTEAFF
NA	NA	TRBV7-9	15	TRBJ1-4	TGTGCCAGTCACCGAACCGGGGGCCAGGATGAAAAACTGTTTTTT	CASHRTGGQDEKLFF
few	NA	TRBV5-1	15	TRBJ2-2	TGCGCCAGCAGCTTTTACGCGGGGTTAGCCGGGGAGCTGTTTTTT	CASSFYAGLAGELFF
NA	NA	TRBV27	14	TRBJ1-2	TGTGCCAGCAGTACCCGGACAGCTAACTATGGCTACACCTTC	CASSTRTANYGYTF
NA	NA	TRBV6-1	14	TRBJ1-4	TGTGCCAGCAGTGATAGGGGGGGGGCTGAAAAACTGTTTTTT	CASSDRGGAEKLFF
NA	TRBD1	TRBV15	15	TRBJ2-2	TGTGCCACCAGTTTTCCACAGGGGGATGTCGGGGAGCTGTTTTTT	CATSFPQGDVGELFF
NA	NA	TRBV24-1	15	TRBJ1-5	TGTGCCACCAGTGAAATTTTCACAGGCAATCAGCCCCAGCATTTT	CATSEIFTGNQPQHF
NA	TRBD1	TRBV7-8	15	TRBJ1-2	TGTGCCAGCAGCTTGAGGACCACAGGGGGCTATGGCTACACCTTC	CASSLRTTGGYGYTF
NA	NA	TRBV6-5	14	TRBJ1-1	TGTGCCAGCAGTTACTCTCGGGGACACACTGAAGCTTTCTTT	CASSYSRGHTEAFF
NA	TRBD1	TRBV18	16	TRBJ1-5	TGTGCCAGCTCACCAGGGACAGGGGGCTTAGATCAGCCCCAGCATTTT	CASSPGTGGLDQPQHF
NA	NA	TRBV30	15	TRBJ1-1	TGTGCCTGGAGCACCAAAGCGGGCCGGAACACTGAAGCTTTCTTT	CAWSTKAGRNTEAFF
once	NA	TRBV5-1	13	TRBJ1-1	TGCGCCAGCAGCTTGTACGGGGTTACTGAAGCTTTCTTT	CASSLYGVTEAFF
NA	NA	TRBV29-1	13	TRBJ1-1	TGCAGCGTTGAAGGACAGGTCCTAGATGAAGCTTTCTTT	CSVEGQVLDEAFF
NA	NA	TRBV5-8	16	TRBJ2-3	TGTGCCAGCCCAGCCGGGCCGGGACAAGGCACAGATACGCAGTATTTT	CASPAGPGQGTDTQYF
NA	TRBD1	TRBV5-6	15	TRBJ1-6	TGTGCCAGCAGCTTGTTTACAGGGGAGGTTTCACCCCTCCACTTT	CASSLFTGEVSPLHF
NA	TRBD1	TRBV5-4	16	TRBJ2-1	TGTGCCAGCAGCTTGGGTATACAGGGGGCATACAATGAGCAGTTCTTC	CASSLGIQGAYNEQFF
NA	TRBD1	TRBV5-6	15	TRBJ1-1	TGTGCCAGCAGCCCGGTAGACAGGGATTACACTGAAGCTTTCTTT	CASSPVDRDYTEAFF
NA	NA	TRBV2	10	TRBJ2-4	TGTGCCAGCACCGGGACATGGGCGTACTTC	CASTGTWAYF
NA	NA	TRBV5-1	15	TRBJ2-3	TGCGCCAGCAGGGCGGGGGCCGAGGGGACAGATACGCAGTATTTT	CASRAGAEGTDTQYF
NA	NA	TRBV5-1	17	TRBJ2-3	TGCGCCAGCAGCTCCGGGGTTGGAGGGGGCGCCCCGGATACGCAGTATTTT	CASSSGVGGGAPDTQYF